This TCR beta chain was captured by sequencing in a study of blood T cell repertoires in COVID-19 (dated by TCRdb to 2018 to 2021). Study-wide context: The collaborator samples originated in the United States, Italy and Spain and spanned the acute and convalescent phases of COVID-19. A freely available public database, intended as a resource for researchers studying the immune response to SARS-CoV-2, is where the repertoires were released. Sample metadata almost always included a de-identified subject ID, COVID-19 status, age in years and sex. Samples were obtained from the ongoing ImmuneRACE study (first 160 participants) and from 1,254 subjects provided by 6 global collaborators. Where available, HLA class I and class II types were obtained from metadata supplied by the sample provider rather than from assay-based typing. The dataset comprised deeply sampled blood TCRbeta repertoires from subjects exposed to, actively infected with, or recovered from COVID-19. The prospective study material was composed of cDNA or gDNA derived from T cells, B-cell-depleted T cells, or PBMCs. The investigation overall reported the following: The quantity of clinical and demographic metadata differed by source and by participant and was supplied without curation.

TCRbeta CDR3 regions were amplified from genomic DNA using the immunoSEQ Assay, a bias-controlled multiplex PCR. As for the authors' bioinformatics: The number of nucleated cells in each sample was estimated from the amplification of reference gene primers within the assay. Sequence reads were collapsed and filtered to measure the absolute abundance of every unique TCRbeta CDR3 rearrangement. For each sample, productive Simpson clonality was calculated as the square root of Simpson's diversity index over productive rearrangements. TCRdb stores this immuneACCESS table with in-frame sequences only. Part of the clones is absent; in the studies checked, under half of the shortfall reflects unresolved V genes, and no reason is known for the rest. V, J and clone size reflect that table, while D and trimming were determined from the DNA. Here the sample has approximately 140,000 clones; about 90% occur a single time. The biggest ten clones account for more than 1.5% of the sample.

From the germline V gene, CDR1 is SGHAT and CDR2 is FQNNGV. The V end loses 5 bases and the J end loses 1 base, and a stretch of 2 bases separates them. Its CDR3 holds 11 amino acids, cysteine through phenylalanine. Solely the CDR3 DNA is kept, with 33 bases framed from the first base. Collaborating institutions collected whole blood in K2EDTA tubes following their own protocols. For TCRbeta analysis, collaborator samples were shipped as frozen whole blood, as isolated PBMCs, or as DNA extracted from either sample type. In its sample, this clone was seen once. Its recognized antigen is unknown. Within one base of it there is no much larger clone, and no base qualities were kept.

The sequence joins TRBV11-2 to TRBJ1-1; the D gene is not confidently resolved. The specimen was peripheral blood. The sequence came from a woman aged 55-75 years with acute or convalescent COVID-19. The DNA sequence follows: TGTGCCAGCAGCCGGAACACTGAAGCTTTCTTT. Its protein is CASSRNTEAFF.